The T cell receptor beta chain described here comes from a study of blood T cell repertoires in COVID-19. Looking at the study overall: Some COVID-19 samples were acute and others convalescent; all came from the United States, Italy and Spain.

The CDR3 totals 17 residues. V lost 5 bases to trimming and J lost 2 bases; unmatched junction nucleotides: 12. Germline CDR1 reads MNHEY; CDR2 reads SVGEGT. Original analysis: Scientists estimated how many nucleated cells there were by amplifying reference gene primers. Method: immunoSEQ multiplex PCR; TCRdb's copy keeps in-frame clones and lacks some. From that table come the V and J calls and clone size; the DNA was used to work out D and trimming. The sample contains about 130,000 clones, about 90% of which appear only once. The sample consisted of peripheral blood. The clonotype originates from an older woman with acute or convalescent COVID-19. The genes are TRBV6-2 or TRBV6-3 and TRBJ1-1, with TRBD1 identical over 9 bases. CDR3 nucleotide sequence: TGTGCCAGCAGTCTCACCCCCCACAGGGGGCTTAACACTGAAGCTTTCTTT. Amino acid sequence: CASSLTPHRGLNTEAFF.